This T cell receptor (beta chain) was sequenced for a study of beta chain features in type 1 diabetes. Whole-study findings and limits: In type 1 diabetes patients, VDJ junctions had fewer insertions; deletions at these junctions were more frequent. Type 1 diabetes patients had TCRB CDR3s that were shorter (moderately but significantly so) in all four CD4+ subsets.

The sequenced template was cDNA made from the entire isolated RNA. Repertoires were generated with immunoSEQ multiplex PCR, while TCRdb's copy carries only in-frame clones and drops some. The top ten hold around 0.04% of the sample, which has 640,000 or so clones, more than 13% seen once. CDR1 and CDR2 (germline): KGHSH, LQKENI. CDR3 length equals 16 residues. The germline V and J ends were trimmed by 4 bases and 1 base, with 16 bases remaining between them. This clone has a handful of counts. What it recognizes is unknown. It was one heparinised blood draw, averaging around 110 mL, that each donor gave.

Sequenced input: naive CD4+ T cells from blood. The receptor comes from a man between 18 and 35 years old with type 1 diabetes. The J gene is TRBJ1-1, the V gene TRBV18, with D possibly TRBD1 on 5 matching bases. CDR3 DNA: TGTGCCAGCTCACAGAGAGCGGGACTTTGGAACACTGAAGCTTTCTTT. Its translation: CASSQRAGLWNTEAFF.